Below are 22 T cell receptor beta chains sequenced from a single sample in a study of T cell changes during pregnancy in multiple sclerosis. The data were produced by immunoSEQ multiplex PCR, yet TCRdb's version contains in-frame clones alone and is incomplete. Of 55,000 to 75,000 clones listed, roughly 94% were seen once; the top ten hold roughly 1.6%. The sequencing used peripheral blood, collected after pregnancy. The receptors originated from a female donor with multiple sclerosis, enrolled in a pregnancy study.

Of note for this clone: Other nucleotide sequences from this sample produce the same CDR3. The CDR3 here is CASSFRDRVTGELFF. The CDR3 bases are TGTGCCAGCAGTTTTCGGGACAGGGTCACCGGGGAGCTGTTTTTT. This chain uses TRBV28 with TRBJ2-2, with 9 bases lining up with TRBD1. Germline trimming cut 3 bases from V and 4 bases from J; bases unmatched to any gene: 3. CDR1 is MDHEN, CDR2 SYDVKM, per germline. The CDR3 runs 15 residues.

J is TRBJ2-7 and V is TRBV27; 7 nucleotides match TRBD1. Trimming cost V 5 bases and J 2 bases; bases outside gene matches: 6. Germline V gene data show CDR1 as MNHEY and CDR2 as SMNVEV (reference sequence). The CDR3 covers 14 residues. CDR3 bases: TGTGCCAGCAGTCAAATAGACAGGGCCTACGAGCAGTACTTC. Translating gives CASSQIDRAYEQYF.

The rearrangement joins TRBV4-3 to TRBJ1-3; perhaps TRBD1 as D (5 bases). The germline V gene has CDR1 LGHNA and CDR2 YSLEER. The CDR3 is 13 residues long. The V and J ends lost 0 bases and 11 bases respectively, with 11 bases between them. The CDR3 region has the DNA TGCGCCAGCAGCCAAGATCGCGGGGACCCCATATATTTT. Protein sequence: CASSQDRGDPIYF.

The gene calls are TRBV5-1 and TRBJ2-3; D is unclear. V was pared by 3 bases and J by 6 bases, with 23 bases between. CDR3 size: 17 residues. The germline V gene has CDR1 SGHRS and CDR2 YFSETQ. The CDR3 is CASSSDDIGFDGDTQYF. Written as DNA, the CDR3 is TGCGCCAGCAGCTCTGACGACATTGGGTTTGATGGTGATACGCAGTATTTT.

In DNA form, the CDR3 reads TGTGCCAGCAGCCCTCACAGGGGACACACTGAAGCTTTCTTT. Protein sequence: CASSPHRGHTEAFF. The chain recombines TRBV5-6 with TRBJ1-1; 7 bases fit TRBD1. Germline CDR1 reads SGHDT; CDR2 reads YYEEEE. V shed 4 bases, J shed 3 bases, and the junction held 6 bases outside the gene matches. The CDR3 is 14 amino acids. The full variable domain, its missing parts supplied by reference TRBV5-6 and TRBJ1-1, is DAGVTQSPTHLIKTRGQQVTLRCSPKSGHDTVSWYQQALGQGPQFIFQYYEEEERQRGNFPDRFSGHQFPNYSSELNVNALLLGDSALYLCASSPHRGHTEAFFGQGTRLTVV.

This chain links TRBV5-1 with TRBJ2-2; 10 bases agree with TRBD2. The length of the CDR3 is 15 residues. The trim removed 5 bases at V and 1 base at J, leaving 2 bases unmatched. Looked up from germline, CDR1 is SGHRS and CDR2 is YFSETQ. The CDR3 protein is CASRLAGGNTGELFF. CDR3 bases: TGCGCCAGCAGATTAGCGGGAGGGAACACCGGGGAGCTGTTTTTT. The full variable domain, with the rest looked up from reference TRBV5-1 and TRBJ2-2, is KAGVTQTPRYLIKTRGQQVTLSCSPISGHRSVSWYQQTPGQGLQFLFEYFSETQRNKGNFPGRFSGRQFSNSRSEMNVSTLELGDSALYLCASRLAGGNTGELFFGEGSRLTVL.

This chain joins TRBV27 and TRBJ2-1, with D perhaps TRBD1 (5 bases). The CDR3 consists of 13 residues. Trimming left V 4 bases short and J 4 bases short, with 8 bases between. Germline CDR1 and CDR2: MNHEY and SMNVEV (reference sequence). The CDR3 bases are TGTGCCAGCAGTTCCGACAGTTACAATGAGCAGTTCTTC. The encoded protein is CASSSDSYNEQFF.

The V and J genes are TRBV6-4 and TRBJ2-2; 7 nucleotides agree with TRBD2. V shed 3 bases, J shed 3 bases, and the junction held 4 bases outside the gene matches. The CDR3 runs 15 residues. Per the germline V gene, CDR1 is MRHNA and CDR2 is SNTAGT. CDR3 region: CASSEGREHTGELFF. In DNA, the CDR3 is TGTGCCAGCAGTGAAGGGCGGGAGCACACCGGGGAGCTGTTTTTT.

V usage is TRBV2 and J usage is TRBJ2-1, with D possibly matching TRBD2 (5 bases). Germline CDR1 is SNHLY and CDR2 is FYNNEI. The germline V and J ends were trimmed by 4 bases and 2 bases, with 18 bases remaining between them. CDR3 length: 17 amino acids. The CDR3 DNA sequence: TGTGCCAGCAGTGGCTATCATCCCGGGGTTGCCTACAATGAGCAGTTCTTC. Protein product: CASSGYHPGVAYNEQFF.

This rearrangement joins TRBV5-6 to TRBJ1-3; 7 bases agree with TRBD1. The CDR3 loop spans 16 amino acids. The V and J ends lost 4 bases and 4 bases, in that order; junction bases with no gene match: 11. CDR1 and CDR2 (germline): SGHDT, YYEEEE. The CDR3 protein is CASSRRYGTVGNTIYF. CDR3 DNA sequence: TGTGCCAGCAGCCGGAGATATGGGACAGTAGGAAACACCATATATTTT.

There are a few counts of this clone. The V call is TRBV19, the J call TRBJ2-7; 8 bases are shared with TRBD1. The germline CDR1 and CDR2 sequences are LNHDA and SQIVND (reference sequence). The CDR3 is 14 amino acids. V was pared by 2 bases and J by 6 bases, with 6 bases of the junction left unmatched. CDR3 nucleotides: TGTGCCAGTAGTATACGACAGGGGAGCGGCGAGCAGTACTTC. It specifies CASSIRQGSGEQYF. Using reference TRBV19 and TRBJ2-7 for the parts outside the CDR3, the full variable domain is DGGITQSPKYLFRKEGQNVTLSCEQNLNHDAMYWYRQDPGQGLRLIYYSQIVNDFQKGDIAEGYSVSREKKESFPLTVTSAQKNPTAFYLCASSIRQGSGEQYFGPGTRLTVT.

V is TRBV6-5 and J is TRBJ2-1, with 8 bases fitting TRBD2. With 3 bases clipped from V and 9 bases from J, the junction kept 7 bases outside the gene matches. This CDR3 is built from 14 residues. CDR1 and CDR2 from the germline V gene are MNHEY and SVGAGI. The CDR3 region is CASSYSSGPPEQFF. The CDR3 bases are TGTGCCAGCAGTTATTCTAGCGGGCCCCCTGAGCAGTTCTTC.

There are a few counts of this clone. This sequence joins TRBV2 and TRBJ2-3; TRBD1 might be the D (6 bases). Germline CDR1 SNHLY, CDR2 FYNNEI. The V gene lost 4 bases and the J gene lost 1 base, with 9 bases spanning the gap. This CDR3 has 14 amino acids. In DNA form, the CDR3 reads TGTGCCAGCAGTGTACAGGGACGCACAGATACGCAGTATTTT. It translates to CASSVQGRTDTQYF.

The table lists this clone with a count of one. J is TRBJ2-1 and V is TRBV19, with TRBD2 matching 8 bases. Per the germline V gene, CDR1 is LNHDA and CDR2 is SQIVND (reference sequence). Losses at the gene ends were 4 bases for V and 0 bases for J; bases not matched to a gene: 5. The CDR3 is 16 amino acids. CDR3 in amino acids: CASSKYGTSSYNEQFF. The CDR3 DNA is TGTGCCAGTAGTAAGTACGGGACTAGCTCCTACAATGAGCAGTTCTTC.

The V call is TRBV11-2, the J call TRBJ2-7; 9 bases map to TRBD2. Germline V lookup: CDR1 SGHAT, CDR2 FQNNGV. This CDR3 is 15 amino acids long. V dropped 4 bases and J dropped 1; count of bases not matched to a gene: 5. The CDR3 DNA follows: TGTGCCAGCAGCTATACTAGCGGGCCTTCCTACGAGCAGTACTTC. Protein product: CASSYTSGPSYEQYF.

The chain is built from TRBV10-2 and TRBJ2-2; 8 positions agree with TRBD2. The V gene end was trimmed by 8 bases and the J gene end by 4 bases; junction bases not matched to a gene: 6. There are 14 residues in the CDR3. From germline, CDR1 is WSHSY and CDR2 SAAADI. The CDR3 nucleotides are TGCGCCAGCTTCCTCGGGAGGGCCACCGGGGAGCTGTTTTTT. The encoded protein is CASFLGRATGELFF.

The CDR3 DNA reads as TGTGCCAGCAGCTTAGTCCAAGGGGCCTACAATGAGCAGTTCTTC. Translating gives CASSLVQGAYNEQFF. The chain uses TRBV7-9 and TRBJ2-1, with D maybe TRBD1 (5 bases). This CDR3 spans 15 amino acids. The germline V and J ends were trimmed by 1 base and 2 bases, with 9 bases remaining between them. Germline lookup yields CDR1 SEHNR and CDR2 FQNEAQ (reference sequence). Using reference TRBV7-9 and TRBJ2-1 for the parts outside the CDR3, the full variable domain is DTGVSQNPRHKITKRGQNVTFRCDPISEHNRLYWYRQTLGQGPEFLTYFQNEAQLEKSRLLSDRFSAERPKGSFSTLEIQRTEQGDSAMYLCASSLVQGAYNEQFFGPGTRLTVL.

The chain links TRBV6-1 to TRBJ2-2, with a possible D match to TRBD1 (6 bases). Trimming stripped 2 bases from V and 4 bases from J, with 17 bases between. Germline V gene sequence: CDR1 MNHNS, CDR2 SASEGT. The CDR3 is made up of 17 amino acids. The CDR3 region is CASSETDRKIFTGELFF. CDR3 coding DNA: TGTGCCAGCAGTGAAACGGACAGAAAAATTTTCACCGGGGAGCTGTTTTTT.

V usage is TRBV5-1 and J usage is TRBJ2-1, with 12 nucleotides matching TRBD2. Trimming cost V 1 base and J 7 bases; bases outside gene matches: 3. The CDR3 has 15 amino acids. Germline CDR1 SGHRS, CDR2 YFSETQ. The CDR3 sequence: CASSLLLAGGNEQFF. The CDR3 bases are TGCGCCAGCAGCTTGTTGCTAGCGGGAGGGAATGAGCAGTTCTTC.

This clone was detected only once. The CDR3, as DNA: TGTGCCAGCAGCTTGACGGGACAGGGGGCGGAAAAACTGTTTTTT. Translating it yields CASSLTGQGAEKLFF. V gene TRBV11-2 combines with J gene TRBJ1-4; 12 bases align to TRBD1. With 3 bases clipped from V and 8 bases from J, the junction kept 4 bases outside the gene matches. Germline loops: CDR1 SGHAT, CDR2 FQNNGV. The CDR3 runs 15 residues.

The chain links TRBV5-1 to TRBJ2-7, with 7 bases that match TRBD1. Germline V gives CDR1 SGHRS, CDR2 YFSETQ. V was clipped by 6 bases and J by 5 bases; unmatched bases: 14. The CDR3 totals 15 residues. CDR3 coding DNA: TGCGCCAGCAAATCCCCGGGACAGCAGTTCCACGAGCAGTACTTC. Its translation is CASKSPGQQFHEQYF.

This sequence joins TRBV20-1 and TRBJ2-2, with TRBD2 as a possible D gene (5 bases). The V gene lost 2 bases and the J gene lost 7 bases, with 5 bases spanning the gap. The CDR3 has 11 amino acids. Germline CDR1 and CDR2: DFQATT and SNEGSKA (reference sequence). CDR3: CSARTSGELFF. In DNA, the CDR3 is TGCAGTGCTAGAACTAGCGGGGAGCTGTTTTTT.